Presented here are 17 T cell receptor beta chains from one specimen sequenced in a study of high-grade serous ovarian cancer treatment subgroups. Method: immunoSEQ multiplex PCR; TCRdb's copy keeps in-frame clones and lacks some. The sample lists 12,000 to 15,000 clones, 86% occurring once. Tumor samples were obtained before definitive surgery or chemotherapy. The specimen was tumor tissue. These receptors were obtained from a human donor with high-grade serous ovarian cancer.

This sequence joins TRBV7-9 and TRBJ1-1; the D is unclear. The CDR3 loop spans 14 amino acids. Between the trimmed V and J ends, which lost 6 bases and 4 bases, there was a span of 15 bases. Germline CDR1 is SEHNR and CDR2 is FQNEAQ (reference sequence). The CDR3 DNA reads TGTGCCAGCAGAACAGTTCTAAGGGCCACTGAAGCTTTCTTT. Amino acids: CASRTVLRATEAFF.

The rearrangement joins TRBV4-1 to TRBJ2-6; 7 nucleotides agree with TRBD2. The CDR3 sequence is 17 residues long. V lost 2 bases, J lost 2 bases, and 6 bases stayed unmatched. Germline V CDR1 and CDR2: MGHRA, YSYEKL. The CDR3 sequence is CASSQLGREAGANVLTF. DNA for the CDR3: TGCGCCAGCAGCCAACTAGGACGGGAGGCTGGGGCCAACGTCCTGACTTTC.

This clone was seen just once. V is TRBV7-9 and J is TRBJ2-2, with no clear D. The V gene's germline CDR1 is SEHNR and CDR2 FQNEAQ (reference sequence). Trimming cost V 5 bases and J 9 bases, with 13 bases left between them. This CDR3 has 13 residues. The CDR3 loop is CASSVNSGRELFF. The CDR3 coding sequence is TGTGCCAGCAGCGTAAACAGTGGCCGGGAGCTGTTTTTT.

CDR3 bases: TGCGCCAGCAGCTTGATCGGGGGGCCGGGTACTGAAGCTTTCTTT. Translated, it gives CASSLIGGPGTEAFF. The J gene is TRBJ1-1, the V gene TRBV5-1; possibly TRBD1 for D (6 bases). Germline CDR1 SGHRS, CDR2 YFSETQ. This CDR3 comprises 15 residues. The V end was cut by 1 base, the J end by 5 bases, with 15 bases between.

This sequence joins TRBV10-2 and TRBJ2-1; D remains ambiguous. The V and J ends lost 6 bases and 0 bases respectively, with 12 bases between them. CDR1 WSHSY and CDR2 SAAADI come from the germline V gene. This CDR3 is built from 15 residues. CDR3 loop: CASSYDTASYNEQFF. CDR3 nucleotide sequence: TGCGCCAGCAGCTACGACACGGCCTCCTACAATGAGCAGTTCTTC.

This clone was observed a single time. J is TRBJ1-1 and V is TRBV21-1. TRBV21-1 is noted as a pseudogene. CDR3 length: 14 amino acids. CDR3 DNA sequence: TGTGCCAGCAGCAAACAAGGATGTAGCACTGAAGCTTTCTTT. Translated: CASSKQGCSTEAFF.

This chain joins TRBV5-6 and TRBJ2-6, with D tentatively TRBD2 (5 bases). The V end lost 4 bases, the J end lost 0 bases, and 14 bases lay between the germline ends. Germline CDR1 reads SGHDT; CDR2 reads YYEEEE. The CDR3 sequence is 17 residues long. The CDR3 DNA is TGTGCCAGCAGCCGGAGGAGTGAGCGCTCTGGGGCCAACGTCCTGACTTTC. Translation: CASSRRSERSGANVLTF.

The chain couples TRBV15 to TRBJ1-5; D remains unclear. CDR3 size: 13 residues. With 0 bases removed from V and 5 bases from J, the gap between germline ends came to 5 bases. Germline assignment: CDR1 LNHNV and CDR2 YYDKDF (reference sequence). The CDR3 spells CATSREGDQPQHF. In DNA, the CDR3 is TGTGCCACCAGCAGAGAAGGTGATCAGCCCCAGCATTTT.

The rearrangement uses TRBV7-2 and TRBJ2-3, with D unresolved. The CDR3 contains 13 residues. V lost 1 base to trimming and J lost 4 bases, with 6 bases between them. Germline values: CDR1 SGHTA, CDR2 FQGNSA. CDR3 in amino acids: CASSLGSADTQYF. The CDR3 nucleotides read TGTGCCAGCAGCTTAGGTTCGGCAGATACGCAGTATTTT.

The sample holds one count of this clone. The chain carries TRBV27 and TRBJ1-3; no clear D. This CDR3 has 12 amino acids. V lost 6 bases, J lost 0 bases, and 3 bases lay in between. Germline CDR1 and CDR2: MNHEY and SMNVEV (reference sequence). The DNA of the CDR3 is TGTGCCAGCAGAGACTCTGGAAACACCATATATTTT. This translates into CASRDSGNTIYF.

V gene TRBV18 combines with J gene TRBJ1-3; weak D call: TRBD1 (5 bases). The V end lost 2 bases, the J end lost 3 bases, and 17 bases lay between the germline ends. The CDR3 consists of 17 residues. From germline, CDR1 is KGHSH and CDR2 LQKENI. CDR3 sequence reads: CASSPVQGRAGGNTIYF. The CDR3 DNA reads as TGTGCCAGCTCACCAGTCCAGGGACGAGCGGGTGGAAACACCATATATTTT.

This sequence joins TRBV6-6 and TRBJ2-2; TRBD1 matches 9 bases. CDR3 length: 13 residues. V lost 6 bases and J lost 7; bases outside the gene matches: 3. Per germline, CDR1 MNHNY and CDR2 SVGAGI (reference sequence). CDR3 in DNA: TGTGCCAGCAGGGACAGGGGCAACGGGGAGCTGTTTTTT. As protein: CASRDRGNGELFF.

The chain uses TRBV5-1 and TRBJ2-5; 8 nucleotides agree with TRBD2. The CDR3 extends over 15 amino acids. Germline values: CDR1 SGHRS, CDR2 YFSETQ. Trimming removed 4 bases from V and 2 bases from J; junction bases left unmatched: 7. The CDR3 loop reads CASSKNSGGQETQYF. In DNA form, the CDR3 reads TGCGCCAGCAGCAAAAACAGCGGGGGACAAGAGACCCAGTACTTC.

The chain links TRBV14 to TRBJ2-7, with D tentatively TRBD1 or TRBD2 (5 bases each). This CDR3 region has 13 residues. Germline loops: CDR1 SGHDN, CDR2 FVKESK. Trimming removed 5 bases at V and 8 bases at J, with 16 bases between. Here the CDR3 DNA reads TGTGCCAGCAGCAGGGACCAACCTACGAAGCAGTACTTC. It specifies CASSRDQPTKQYF.

This clone was seen only a few times. This chain connects TRBV9 to TRBJ1-2; 7 bases agree with TRBD1. Trimming at V came to 4 bases and at J to 4 bases, leaving 10 bases not matched to a gene. This CDR3 comprises 15 residues. Germline V CDR1 and CDR2: SGDLS, YYNGEE. DNA of the CDR3: TGTGCCAGCAGCCCAGGGGGGGGACCCAGCTATGGCTACACCTTC. The encoded protein is CASSPGGGPSYGYTF.

This chain joins TRBV10-3 and TRBJ2-3; TRBD2 matches at 8 bases. Per germline, CDR1 ENHRY and CDR2 SYGVKD. V shed 8 bases and J 2 bases; nucleotides not matched to a gene: 3. CDR3 length: 13 amino acids. The CDR3 sequence is CAIAGGPTDTQYF. DNA for the CDR3: TGTGCCATCGCGGGGGGCCCCACAGATACGCAGTATTTT.

V is TRBV10-3 and J is TRBJ2-1; D may be TRBD2 (7 bases). V lost 2 bases and J 7 bases, leaving 12 bases between the germline ends. From germline, CDR1 is ENHRY and CDR2 SYGVKD. The length of the CDR3 is 14 residues. In DNA, the CDR3 is TGTGCCATCAGTGAGGGGGGGGGCGAAAATGAGCAGTTCTTC. Translating it yields CAISEGGGENEQFF.